This TCR beta chain was sequenced in a study of CD8 T cells in ankylosing spondylitis. Whole-study results and caveats: Relatively scarce in peripheral blood, disease-linked clones were CD8+.

Germline-derived CDR1 and CDR2 are MNHNY and SVGAGI (reference sequence). The CDR3 consists of 14 residues. V lost 6 bases to trimming and J lost 0 bases, with 10 bases between them. Quantitative 5'-RACE with molecular barcodes was used to make the TCR beta libraries. From the 5' RACE reads, TCRdb called clonotypes with MiXCR, one entry per CDR3 protein. The sample includes under 30,000 distinct CDR3 sequences, approximately 7.9% of them seen just once. Note on this clonotype: Antigen unknown.

This TCR was sampled from a male donor with ankylosing spondylitis or in good health (not recorded which). This sequence joins TRBV6-6 and TRBJ2-3; D is possibly TRBD2 (6 bases). The sample consisted of blood. CDR3 DNA: TGTGCCAGCAGGAAAGCGGGTAGCACAGATACGCAGTATTTT. Amino acids: CASRKAGSTDTQYF.